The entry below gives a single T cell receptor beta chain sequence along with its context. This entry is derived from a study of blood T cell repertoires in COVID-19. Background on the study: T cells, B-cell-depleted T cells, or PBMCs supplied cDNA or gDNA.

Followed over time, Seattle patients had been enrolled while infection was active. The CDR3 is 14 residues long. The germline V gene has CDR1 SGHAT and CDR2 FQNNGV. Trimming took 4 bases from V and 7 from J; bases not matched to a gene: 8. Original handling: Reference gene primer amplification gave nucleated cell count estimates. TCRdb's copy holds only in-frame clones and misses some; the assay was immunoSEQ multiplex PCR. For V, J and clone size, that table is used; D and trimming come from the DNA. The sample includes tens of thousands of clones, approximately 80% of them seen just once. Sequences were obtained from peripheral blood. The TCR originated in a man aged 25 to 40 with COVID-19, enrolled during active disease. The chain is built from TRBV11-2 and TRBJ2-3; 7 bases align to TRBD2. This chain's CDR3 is CASSSGGSGYTQYF. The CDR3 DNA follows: TGTGCCAGCAGCTCGGGGGGTTCGGGTTATACGCAGTATTTT.